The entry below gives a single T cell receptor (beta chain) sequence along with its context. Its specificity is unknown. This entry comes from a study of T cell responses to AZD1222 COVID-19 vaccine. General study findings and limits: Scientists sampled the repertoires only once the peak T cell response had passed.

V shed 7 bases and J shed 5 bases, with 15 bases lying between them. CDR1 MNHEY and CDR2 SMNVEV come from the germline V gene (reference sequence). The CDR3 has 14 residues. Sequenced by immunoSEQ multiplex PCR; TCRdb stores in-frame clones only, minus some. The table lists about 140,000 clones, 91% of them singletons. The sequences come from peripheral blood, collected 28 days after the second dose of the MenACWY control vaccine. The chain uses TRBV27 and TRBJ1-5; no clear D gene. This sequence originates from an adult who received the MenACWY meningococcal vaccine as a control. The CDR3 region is CASTGGGPDQPQHF. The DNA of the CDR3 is TGTGCCAGCACGGGTGGCGGGCCCGATCAGCCCCAGCATTTT.